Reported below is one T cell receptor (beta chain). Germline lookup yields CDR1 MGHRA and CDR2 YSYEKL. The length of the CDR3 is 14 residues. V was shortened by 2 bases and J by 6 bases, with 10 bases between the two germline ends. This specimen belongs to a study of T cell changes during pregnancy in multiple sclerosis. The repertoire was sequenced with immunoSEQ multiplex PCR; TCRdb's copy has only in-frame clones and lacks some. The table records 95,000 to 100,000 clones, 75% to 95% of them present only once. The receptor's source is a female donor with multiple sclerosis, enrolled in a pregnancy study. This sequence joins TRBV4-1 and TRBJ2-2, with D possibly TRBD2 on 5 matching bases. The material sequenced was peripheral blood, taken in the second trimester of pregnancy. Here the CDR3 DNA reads TGCGCCAGCAGCCAACAACTAGTGCCCGGGGAGCTGTTTTTT. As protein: CASSQQLVPGELFF.